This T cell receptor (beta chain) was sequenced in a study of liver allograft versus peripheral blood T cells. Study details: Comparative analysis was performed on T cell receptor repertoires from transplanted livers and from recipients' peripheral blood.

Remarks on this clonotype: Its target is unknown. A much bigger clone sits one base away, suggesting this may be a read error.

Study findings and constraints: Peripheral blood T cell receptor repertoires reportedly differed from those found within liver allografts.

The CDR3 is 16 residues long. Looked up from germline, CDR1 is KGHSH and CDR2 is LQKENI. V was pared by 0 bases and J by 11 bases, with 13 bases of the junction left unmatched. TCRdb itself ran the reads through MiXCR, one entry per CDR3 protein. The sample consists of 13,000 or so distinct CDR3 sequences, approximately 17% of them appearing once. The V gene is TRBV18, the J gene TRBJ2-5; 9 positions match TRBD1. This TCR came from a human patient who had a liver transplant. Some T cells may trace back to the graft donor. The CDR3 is CASSPPGQGLWNEQYF. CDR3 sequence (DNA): TGTGCCAGCTCACCACCCGGACAGGGGTTATGGAATGAGCAGTACTTC.